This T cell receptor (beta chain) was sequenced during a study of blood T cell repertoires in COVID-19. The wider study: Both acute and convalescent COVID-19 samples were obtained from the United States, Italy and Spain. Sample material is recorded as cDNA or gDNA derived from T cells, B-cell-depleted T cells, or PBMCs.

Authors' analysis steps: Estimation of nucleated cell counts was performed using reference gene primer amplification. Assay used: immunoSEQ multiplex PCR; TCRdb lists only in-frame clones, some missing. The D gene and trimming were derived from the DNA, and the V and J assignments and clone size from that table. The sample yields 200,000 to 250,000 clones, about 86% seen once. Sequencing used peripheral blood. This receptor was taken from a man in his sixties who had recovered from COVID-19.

CDR3: CASSLKGRDTEAFF. The CDR3 region has the DNA TGTGCCAGCAGTTTAAAGGGGCGCGACACTGAAGCTTTCTTT. The chain has TRBV28 and TRBJ1-1; possible D gene TRBD1, 5 bases. With 2 bases removed from V and 3 bases from J, the gap between germline ends came to 10 bases. The CDR3 consists of 14 residues. CDR1 and CDR2 (germline): MDHEN, SYDVKM. The entire variable domain, with the rest obtained from reference TRBV28 and TRBJ1-1, is as follows: DVKVTQSSRYLVKRTGEKVFLECVQDMDHENMFWYRQDPGLGLRLIYFSYDVKMKEKGDIPEGYSVSREKKERFSLILESASTNQTSMYLCASSLKGRDTEAFFGQGTRLTVV.